A selection of T cell receptor beta chains follows, all from one sample in a study of blood T cell repertoires in COVID-19. The repertoire was sequenced with immunoSEQ multiplex PCR; TCRdb's copy has only in-frame clones and lacks some. Among 310,000 or so clones listed, about nine tenths were seen once. Sequencing was performed on PBMCs or T cells enriched from blood (not recorded which). These receptors were obtained from a woman under 30 who had recovered from COVID-19. CDR3s include the opening cysteine and the closing phenylalanine or tryptophan. D genes are given only for firm matches. A row's size may be missing; if present it is once, few, many or a size class.

V: TRBV6-4; J: TRBJ2-7; D: .; size: .; DNA: TGTGCCCCCTTGAGAGCTGACGAGCAGTACTTC; CDR3: CAPLRADEQYF
V: TRBV9; J: TRBJ2-5; D: .; size: .; DNA: TGTGCCAGCAGCGGCGGACAGCGCCAAGAGACCCAGTACTTC; CDR3: CASSGGQRQETQYF
V: TRBV11-2; J: TRBJ2-1; D: .; size: .; DNA: TGTGCCAGCAGCTTAGTAGGGGAACATGAGCAGTTCTTC; CDR3: CASSLVGEHEQFF
V: TRBV12-5; J: TRBJ2-2; D: .; size: .; DNA: TGTGCTAGTGTGGTTATCGGACCGGACAGTAGCGGGGAGCTGTTTTTT; CDR3: CASVVIGPDSSGELFF
V: TRBV6-5; J: TRBJ1-2; D: .; size: .; DNA: TGTGCCAGCAGCGCAGAATTCTATGGCTACACCTTC; CDR3: CASSAEFYGYTF
V: TRBV7-9; J: TRBJ1-3; D: TRBD1; size: .; DNA: TGTGCCAGCAGCTTGACAGGGGGCTATGGAAACACCATATATTTT; CDR3: CASSLTGGYGNTIYF
V: TRBV5-1; J: TRBJ2-7; D: TRBD2; size: .; DNA: TGCGCCAGCAGCTTGTCACTAGCGGGAGGCCACAACTACGAGCAGTACTTC; CDR3: CASSLSLAGGHNYEQYF
V: TRBV19; J: TRBJ1-2; D: TRBD1; size: once; DNA: TGTGCCAGTAGTATAGATTTCGGGACAGAGGACTATGGCTACACCTTC; CDR3: CASSIDFGTEDYGYTF
V: TRBV28; J: TRBJ1-2; D: TRBD1; size: .; DNA: TGTGCCAGCAGTTCCCTAATCGTATGGGATAGGTCCCAGGGGGGTCGTCTAGGCTATGGCTACACCTTC; CDR3: CASSSLIVWDRSQGGRLGYGYTF
V: TRBV18; J: TRBJ2-1; D: TRBD2; size: .; DNA: TGTGCCAGCTCACCCCTGCAACTAGCGGGGGGGGGCTCCTACAATGAGCAGTTCTTC; CDR3: CASSPLQLAGGGSYNEQFF
V: TRBV4-1; J: TRBJ1-5; D: .; size: .; DNA: TGCGCCAGCAGCCAAGATCTGGTAAAGGGGCAGCCCCAGCATTTT; CDR3: CASSQDLVKGQPQHF
V: TRBV19; J: TRBJ2-1; D: .; size: .; DNA: TGTGCCAGTAGTTCCTCTATCAAAGTCACTTACAATGAGCAGTTCTTC; CDR3: CASSSSIKVTYNEQFF
V: TRBV29-1; J: TRBJ2-3; D: .; size: .; DNA: TGCAGCGTTGAACCGTTATCAGATACGCAGTATTTT; CDR3: CSVEPLSDTQYF
V: TRBV9; J: TRBJ2-3; D: TRBD2; size: .; DNA: TGTGCCAGCAGCCCCCCAATAGCGGGGGGGACAGATACGCAGTATTTT; CDR3: CASSPPIAGGTDTQYF
V: TRBV2; J: TRBJ1-5; D: .; size: once; DNA: TGTGCCAGCAGTGGTGAGGAGGGTCAGCCCCAGCATTTT; CDR3: CASSGEEGQPQHF
V: TRBV5-4; J: TRBJ2-1; D: .; size: .; DNA: TGTGCCAGCAGCCCCGACGGACACCTGAGCTCCTACAATGAGCAGTTCTTC; CDR3: CASSPDGHLSSYNEQFF
V: TRBV3-1/TRBV3-2; J: TRBJ2-1; D: .; size: .; DNA: TGTGCCAGCAGCCTGTTGAGGCGTGAGCAGTTCTTC; CDR3: CASSLLRREQFF
V: TRBV24-1; J: TRBJ1-3; D: TRBD1; size: .; DNA: TGTGCCACCAGTGAACGGGACAGGGTCATAGACACCATATATTTT; CDR3: CATSERDRVIDTIYF
V: TRBV18; J: TRBJ2-3; D: TRBD1; size: once; DNA: TGTGCCAGCTCACCAGGAGACAGGGGAAGTCGCACAGATACGCAGTATTTT; CDR3: CASSPGDRGSRTDTQYF
V: TRBV7-6; J: TRBJ1-4; D: TRBD1; size: .; DNA: TGTGCCAGCAGCTGGCGACAGGGGGATGAAAAACTGTTTTTT; CDR3: CASSWRQGDEKLFF
V: TRBV7-8; J: TRBJ1-1; D: .; size: .; DNA: TGTGCCAGCAGCTCTTCTTGGGAGATGAACACTGAAGCTTTCTTT; CDR3: CASSSSWEMNTEAFF
V: TRBV7-2; J: TRBJ1-5; D: TRBD1; size: .; DNA: TGTGCCAGCAGCTCAAGCGGGGGGGGACAGGCCCTACAGCCCCAGCATTTT; CDR3: CASSSSGGGQALQPQHF
V: TRBV6-5; J: TRBJ1-4; D: TRBD1; size: .; DNA: TGTGCCAGCACTCTTTACAGGGGGACTAATGAAAAACTGTTTTTT; CDR3: CASTLYRGTNEKLFF
V: TRBV10-3; J: TRBJ2-1; D: .; size: once; DNA: TGTGCCATCAGTGGCCCCCCGAGGTCCAATGAGCAGTTCTTC; CDR3: CAISGPPRSNEQFF
V: TRBV7-8; J: TRBJ1-2; D: .; size: .; DNA: TGTGCCAGCAGCTTACCGGGGGGGCGGGGGGGCTACACCTTC; CDR3: CASSLPGGRGGYTF
V: TRBV5-1; J: TRBJ1-6; D: TRBD1; size: few; DNA: TGCGCCAGCAGCTTGGCAACAGGGGGCGGACCCTATAATTCACCCCTCCACTTT; CDR3: CASSLATGGGPYNSPLHF
V: TRBV6-2/TRBV6-3; J: TRBJ1-2; D: TRBD1; size: few; DNA: TGTGCCAGCAGTTACTCGTGGGGCAGGGGGATCTATGGCTACACCTTC; CDR3: CASSYSWGRGIYGYTF
V: TRBV30; J: TRBJ1-2; D: .; size: .; DNA: TGTGCCTGGACTCTCGGGGGGTATGAAGGCTACACCTTC; CDR3: CAWTLGGYEGYTF
V: TRBV3-1/TRBV3-2; J: TRBJ1-1; D: .; size: .; DNA: TGTGCCAGCAGTACAATTGAGAACACTGAAGCTTTCTTT; CDR3: CASSTIENTEAFF
V: TRBV5-1; J: TRBJ2-2; D: .; size: once; DNA: TGCGCCAGCACCCTTGGACGGACAGCCGGGGAGCTGTTTTTT; CDR3: CASTLGRTAGELFF
V: TRBV7-2; J: TRBJ1-6; D: .; size: few; DNA: TGTGCCAGCAGCTTACGGGAGGTGCTCTATAATTCACCCCTCCACTTT; CDR3: CASSLREVLYNSPLHF
V: TRBV6-2/TRBV6-3; J: TRBJ1-5; D: TRBD1; size: .; DNA: TGTGCCAGCAGTTATGTACAGGGGTTAGGCCAGCCCCAGCATTTT; CDR3: CASSYVQGLGQPQHF
V: TRBV5-8; J: TRBJ2-3; D: TRBD2; size: once; DNA: TGTGCCAGCAGCTCGTACGACTGGACTAGCGGGGGTGGGGCAGATACGCAGTATTTT; CDR3: CASSSYDWTSGGGADTQYF
V: TRBV6-5; J: TRBJ1-5; D: TRBD1; size: .; DNA: TGTGCCAGCAGCGACAGGGCTCAGCCCCAGCATTTT; CDR3: CASSDRAQPQHF
V: TRBV5-4; J: TRBJ2-7; D: TRBD1; size: few; DNA: TGTGCCTGTTCGAAGCAGGGGGCTCTGAACGAGCAGTACTTC; CDR3: CACSKQGALNEQYF
V: TRBV28; J: TRBJ2-6; D: .; size: .; DNA: TGTGCCAGCAGTGTCACAATCCAGGGGATCGGGGCCAACGTCCTGACTTTC; CDR3: CASSVTIQGIGANVLTF
V: TRBV5-6; J: TRBJ1-5; D: .; size: .; DNA: TGTGCCAGCAGTTCCATTCCAGGGGAGCCCGATAGCAATCAGCCCCAGCATTTT; CDR3: CASSSIPGEPDSNQPQHF
V: TRBV27; J: TRBJ2-7; D: .; size: .; DNA: TGTGCCAGCAGTTCTCGCGAGTTTGATGGCTACGAGCAGTACTTC; CDR3: CASSSREFDGYEQYF
V: TRBV12-3/TRBV12-4; J: TRBJ1-4; D: .; size: .; DNA: TGTGCCAGCAGTTTGACCGACAGGGAAAAACTGTTTTTT; CDR3: CASSLTDREKLFF
V: TRBV6-5; J: TRBJ1-5; D: TRBD1; size: .; DNA: TGTGCCAGCAGCGGGACAGGGGGTCAGCCCCAGCATTTT; CDR3: CASSGTGGQPQHF
V: TRBV18; J: TRBJ2-4; D: .; size: .; DNA: TGTGCCAGCTCACCAGAAGCGATCGCCAAAAACATTCAGTACTTC; CDR3: CASSPEAIAKNIQYF
V: TRBV5-1; J: TRBJ1-3; D: .; size: .; DNA: TGCGCCAGCAGCTTGGGATTTGCCATTAGCTCTGGAAACACCATATATTTT; CDR3: CASSLGFAISSGNTIYF
V: TRBV20-1; J: TRBJ2-2; D: TRBD2; size: .; DNA: TGCAGTGCTAGTAAAGCTAGCGGGAGGCAAACCGGGGAGCTGTTTTTT; CDR3: CSASKASGRQTGELFF
V: TRBV7-2; J: TRBJ1-2; D: TRBD1; size: .; DNA: TGTGCCAGCAGCTTAAGAACAGGGGGTTACTATGGCTACACCTTC; CDR3: CASSLRTGGYYGYTF
V: TRBV11-1; J: TRBJ2-2; D: TRBD2; size: once; DNA: TGTGCCAGCAGCTCCCTGGGCGGGGGGAACACCGGGGAGCTGTTTTTT; CDR3: CASSSLGGGNTGELFF
V: TRBV28; J: TRBJ2-3; D: TRBD1; size: .; DNA: TGTGCCAGCAGTTTATGGGACAGGGTGGTAGATACGCAGTATTTT; CDR3: CASSLWDRVVDTQYF
V: TRBV2; J: TRBJ2-7; D: TRBD1; size: .; DNA: TGTGCCAGCAGCGACCGGGACAGGGACTTAACCGAGCAGTACTTC; CDR3: CASSDRDRDLTEQYF
V: TRBV28; J: TRBJ1-5; D: .; size: .; DNA: TGTGCCAGCAGTTTAACTTTGGGGGGTTGGGATCAGCCCCAGCATTTT; CDR3: CASSLTLGGWDQPQHF
V: TRBV6-4; J: TRBJ1-2; D: .; size: .; DNA: TGTGCCAGCAGTGACCCCCCTATCTGCTATGGCTACACCTTC; CDR3: CASSDPPICYGYTF
V: TRBV11-3; J: TRBJ1-1; D: .; size: .; DNA: TGTGCCAGCAGCGGCAGGGAAAACACTGAAGCTTTCTTT; CDR3: CASSGRENTEAFF
V: TRBV18; J: TRBJ1-4; D: .; size: .; DNA: TGTGCCAGCTCACCAGCGGTGGCAACTAATGAAAAACTGTTTTTT; CDR3: CASSPAVATNEKLFF
V: TRBV3-1/TRBV3-2; J: TRBJ2-3; D: .; size: .; DNA: TGTGCCAGCAGCCAAGTCACAGGTAGCACAGATACGCAGTATTTT; CDR3: CASSQVTGSTDTQYF
V: TRBV7-9; J: TRBJ1-4; D: .; size: few; DNA: TGTGCCAGCAGCTTAACGACCGGGTGGGTTCATGAAAAACTGTTTTTT; CDR3: CASSLTTGWVHEKLFF
V: TRBV6-2/TRBV6-3; J: TRBJ2-7; D: .; size: once; DNA: TGTGCCAGCAGTTACCGACTGACTGATTCCTACGAGCAGTACTTC; CDR3: CASSYRLTDSYEQYF
V: TRBV4-1; J: TRBJ1-2; D: .; size: .; DNA: TGCGCCAGCAGCCAAGAAATTGGAGATGACTATGGCTACACCTTC; CDR3: CASSQEIGDDYGYTF